This TCR beta chain was captured by sequencing in a study of T cell responses to AZD1222 COVID-19 vaccine. Findings and limits, study-wide: Only a handful of people who got AZD1222 tested seropositive at baseline. Donors were mostly white British, more females; clonal diversity possibly underestimated.

Sequencing used immunoSEQ multiplex PCR; TCRdb keeps in-frame clones, though not all of them. The sample shows under 150,000 clones, 80% to 95% of them seen only once. The CDR3 totals 18 residues. Germline-derived CDR1 and CDR2 are SGHDN and FVKESK. V gave up 0 bases and J gave up 0 bases, with 15 bases separating them. Concerning this clone itself: Its antigen remains unidentified.

The sequence was collected from an adult in good health. The V call is TRBV14, the J call TRBJ2-1; TRBD2 is a possible D gene (6 bases). Specimen: peripheral blood, collected on day 0 of AZD1222 vaccination. CDR3 DNA sequence: TGTGCCAGCAGCCAAGATCTAGGACTACTTCTCTCCTACAATGAGCAGTTCTTC. Translated: CASSQDLGLLLSYNEQFF.